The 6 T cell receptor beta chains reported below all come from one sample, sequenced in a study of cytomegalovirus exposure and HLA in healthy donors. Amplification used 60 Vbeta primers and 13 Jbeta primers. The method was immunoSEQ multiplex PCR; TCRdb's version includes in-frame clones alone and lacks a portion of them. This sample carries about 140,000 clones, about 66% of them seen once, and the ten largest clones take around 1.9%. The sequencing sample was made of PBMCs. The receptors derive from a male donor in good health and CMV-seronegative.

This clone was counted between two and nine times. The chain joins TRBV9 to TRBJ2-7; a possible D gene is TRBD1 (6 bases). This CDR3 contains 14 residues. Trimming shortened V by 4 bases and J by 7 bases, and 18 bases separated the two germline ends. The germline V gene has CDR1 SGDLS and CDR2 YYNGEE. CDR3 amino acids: CASSQGPPPGEQYF. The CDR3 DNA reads TGTGCCAGCAGCCAGGGGCCCCCTCCCGGTGAGCAGTACTTC.

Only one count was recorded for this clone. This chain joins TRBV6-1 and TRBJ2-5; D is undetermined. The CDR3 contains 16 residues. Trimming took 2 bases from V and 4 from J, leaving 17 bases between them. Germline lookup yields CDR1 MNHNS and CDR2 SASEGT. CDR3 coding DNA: TGTGCCAGCAGTGAACCGTTGATCGTCAGAGGAGAGACCCAGTACTTC. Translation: CASSEPLIVRGETQYF.

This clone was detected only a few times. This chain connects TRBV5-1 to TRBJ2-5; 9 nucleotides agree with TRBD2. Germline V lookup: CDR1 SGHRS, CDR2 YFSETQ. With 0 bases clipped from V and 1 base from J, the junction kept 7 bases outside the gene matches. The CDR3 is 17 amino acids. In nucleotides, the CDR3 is TGCGCCAGCAGCTTGGACGGGCTAGCGGGGCGCCAAGAGACCCAGTACTTC. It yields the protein CASSLDGLAGRQETQYF.

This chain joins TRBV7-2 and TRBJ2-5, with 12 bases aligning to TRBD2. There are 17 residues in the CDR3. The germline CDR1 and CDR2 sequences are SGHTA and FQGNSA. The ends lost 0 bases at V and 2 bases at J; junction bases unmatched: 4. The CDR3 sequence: CASSLARLAGAQETQYF. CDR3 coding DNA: TGTGCCAGCAGCTTAGCCAGACTAGCGGGGGCTCAAGAGACCCAGTACTTC.

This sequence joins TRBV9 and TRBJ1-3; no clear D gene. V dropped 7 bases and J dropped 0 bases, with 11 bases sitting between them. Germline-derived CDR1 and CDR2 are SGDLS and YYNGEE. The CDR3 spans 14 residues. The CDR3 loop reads CASDPGNSGNTIYF. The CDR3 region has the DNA TGTGCCAGCGATCCGGGGAACTCTGGAAACACCATATATTTT. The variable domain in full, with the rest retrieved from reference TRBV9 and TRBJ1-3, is DSGVTQTPKHLITATGQRVTLRCSPRSGDLSVYWYQQSLDQGLQFLIQYYNGEERAKGNILERFSAQQFPDLHSELNLSSLELGDSALYFCASDPGNSGNTIYFGEGSWLTVV.

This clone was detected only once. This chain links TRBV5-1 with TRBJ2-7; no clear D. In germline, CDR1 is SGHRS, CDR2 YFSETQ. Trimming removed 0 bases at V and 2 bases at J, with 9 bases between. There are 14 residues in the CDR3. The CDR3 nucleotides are TGCGCCAGCAGCTTGGATTCTCTAGCCTACGAGCAGTACTTC. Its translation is CASSLDSLAYEQYF.